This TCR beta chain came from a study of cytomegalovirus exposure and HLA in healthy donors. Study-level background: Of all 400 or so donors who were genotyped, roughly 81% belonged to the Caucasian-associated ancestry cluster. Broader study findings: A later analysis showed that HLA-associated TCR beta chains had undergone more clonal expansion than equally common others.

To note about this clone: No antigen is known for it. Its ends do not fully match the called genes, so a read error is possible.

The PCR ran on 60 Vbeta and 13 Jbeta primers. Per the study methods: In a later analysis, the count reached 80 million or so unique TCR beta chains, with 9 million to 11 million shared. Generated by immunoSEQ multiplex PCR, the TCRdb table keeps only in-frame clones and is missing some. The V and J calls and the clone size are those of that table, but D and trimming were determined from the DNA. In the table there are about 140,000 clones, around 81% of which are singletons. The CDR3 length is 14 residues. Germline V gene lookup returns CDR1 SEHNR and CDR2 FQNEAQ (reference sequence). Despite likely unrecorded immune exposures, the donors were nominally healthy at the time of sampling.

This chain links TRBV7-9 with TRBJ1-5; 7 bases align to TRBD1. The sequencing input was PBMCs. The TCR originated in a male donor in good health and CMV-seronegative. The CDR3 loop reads CSSSFGQGNQPQHF. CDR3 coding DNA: TGTTCCAGCAGCTTTGGACAGGGCAATCAGCCCCAGCATTTT.